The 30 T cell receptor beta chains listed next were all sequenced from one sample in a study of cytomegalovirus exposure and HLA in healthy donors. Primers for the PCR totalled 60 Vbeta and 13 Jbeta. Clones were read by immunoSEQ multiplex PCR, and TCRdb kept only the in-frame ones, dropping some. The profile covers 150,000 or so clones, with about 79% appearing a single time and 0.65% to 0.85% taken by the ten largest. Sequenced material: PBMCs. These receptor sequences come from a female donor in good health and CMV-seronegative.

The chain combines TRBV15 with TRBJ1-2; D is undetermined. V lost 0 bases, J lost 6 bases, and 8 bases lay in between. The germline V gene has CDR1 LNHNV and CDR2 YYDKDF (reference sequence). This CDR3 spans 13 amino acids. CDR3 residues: CATSRDLADGYTF. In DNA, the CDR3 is TGTGCCACCAGCAGAGATCTCGCGGATGGCTACACCTTC.

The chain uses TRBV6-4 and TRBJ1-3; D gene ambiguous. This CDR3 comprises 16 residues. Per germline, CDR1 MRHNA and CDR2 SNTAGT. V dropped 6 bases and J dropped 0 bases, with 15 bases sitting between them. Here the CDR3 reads CASRRALSGSGNTIYF. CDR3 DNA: TGTGCCAGCAGGCGGGCCCTCTCGGGCTCTGGAAACACCATATATTTT.

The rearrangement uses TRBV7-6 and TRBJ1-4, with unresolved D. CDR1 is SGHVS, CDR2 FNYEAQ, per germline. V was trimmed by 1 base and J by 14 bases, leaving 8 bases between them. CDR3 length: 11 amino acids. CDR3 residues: CASSLGRVLFF. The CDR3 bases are TGTGCCAGCAGCTTAGGACGGGTGCTGTTTTTT.

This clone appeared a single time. The CDR3 nucleotides are TGTGCCAGCAGGCCCAGTGGCTCCCGCACCTACGAGCAGTACTTC. Its protein is CASRPSGSRTYEQYF. The V gene is TRBV28, the J gene TRBJ2-7; unclear D gene. CDR1 and CDR2 from the germline V gene are MDHEN and SYDVKM. V was shortened by 6 bases and J by 2 bases, with 17 bases between the two germline ends. This CDR3 has 15 residues.

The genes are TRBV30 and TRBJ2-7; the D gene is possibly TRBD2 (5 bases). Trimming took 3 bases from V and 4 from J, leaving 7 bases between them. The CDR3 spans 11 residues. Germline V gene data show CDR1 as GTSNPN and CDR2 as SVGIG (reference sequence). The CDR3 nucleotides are TGTGCCTGGAGGGGCGGGTACGAGCAGTACTTC. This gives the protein CAWRGGYEQYF. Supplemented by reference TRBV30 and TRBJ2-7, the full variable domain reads SQTIHQWPATLVQPVGSPLSLECTVEGTSNPNLYWYRQAAGRGLQLLFYSVGIGQISSEVPQNLSASRPQDRQFILSSKKLLLSDSGFYLCAWRGGYEQYFGPGTRLTVT.

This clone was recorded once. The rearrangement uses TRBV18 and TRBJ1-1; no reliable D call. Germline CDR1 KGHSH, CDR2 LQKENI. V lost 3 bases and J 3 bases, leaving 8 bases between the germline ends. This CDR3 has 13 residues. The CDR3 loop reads CASSPRQDTEAFF. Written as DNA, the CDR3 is TGTGCCAGCTCACCTCGCCAGGACACTGAAGCTTTCTTT.

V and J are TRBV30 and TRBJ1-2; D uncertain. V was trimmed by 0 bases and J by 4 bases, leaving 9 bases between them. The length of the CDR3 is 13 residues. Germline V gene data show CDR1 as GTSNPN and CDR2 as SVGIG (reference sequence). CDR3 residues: CAWSVQHVYGYTF. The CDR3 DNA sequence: TGTGCCTGGAGTGTACAACACGTCTATGGCTACACCTTC.

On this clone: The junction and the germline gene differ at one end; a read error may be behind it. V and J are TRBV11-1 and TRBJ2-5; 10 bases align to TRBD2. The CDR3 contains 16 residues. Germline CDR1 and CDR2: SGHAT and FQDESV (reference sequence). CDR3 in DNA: TGTGCCAGCAGCTTAGGGCTAGCGGGGGCCCAAGAGGCCCAGTACTTC. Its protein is CASSLGLAGAQEAQYF. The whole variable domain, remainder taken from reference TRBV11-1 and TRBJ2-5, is EAEVAQSPRYKITEKSQAVAFWCDPISGHATLYWYRQILGQGPELLVQFQDESVVDDSQLPKDRFSAERLKGVDSTLKIQPAELGDSAMYLCASSLGLAGAQEAQYFGPGTRLLVL.

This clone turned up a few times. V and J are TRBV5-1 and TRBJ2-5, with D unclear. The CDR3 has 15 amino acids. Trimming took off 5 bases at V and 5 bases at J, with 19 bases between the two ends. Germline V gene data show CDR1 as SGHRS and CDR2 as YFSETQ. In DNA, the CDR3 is TGCGCCAGCAGATTCTCGTACACTACAAGGGAGACCCAGTACTTC. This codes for CASRFSYTTRETQYF.

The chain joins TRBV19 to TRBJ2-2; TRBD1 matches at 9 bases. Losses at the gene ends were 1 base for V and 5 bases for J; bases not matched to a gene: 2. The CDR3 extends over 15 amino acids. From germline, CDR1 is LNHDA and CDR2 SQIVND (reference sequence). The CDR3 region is CASSIGTGVTGELFF. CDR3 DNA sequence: TGTGCCAGTAGTATAGGGACAGGGGTGACCGGGGAGCTGTTTTTT.

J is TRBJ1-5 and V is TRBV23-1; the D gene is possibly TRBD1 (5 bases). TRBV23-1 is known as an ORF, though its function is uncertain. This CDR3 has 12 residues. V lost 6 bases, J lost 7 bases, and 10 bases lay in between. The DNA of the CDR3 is TGCGCCAGCAGGGACACAAGGCAGCCCCAGCATTTT. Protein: CASRDTRQPQHF.

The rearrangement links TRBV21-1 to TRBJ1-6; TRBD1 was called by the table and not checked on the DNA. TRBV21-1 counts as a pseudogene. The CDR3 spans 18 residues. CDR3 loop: CASSKELYRVNGSSPLHF. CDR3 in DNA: TGTGCCAGCAGCAAAGAACTATACAGGGTTAACGGTAGCTCACCCCTCCACTTT.

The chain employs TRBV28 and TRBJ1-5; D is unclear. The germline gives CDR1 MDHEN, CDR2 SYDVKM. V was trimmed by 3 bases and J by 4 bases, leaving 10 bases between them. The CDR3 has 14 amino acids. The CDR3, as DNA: TGTGCCAGCAGTTTTGGAGAGAGAAATCAGCCCCAGCATTTT. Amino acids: CASSFGERNQPQHF.

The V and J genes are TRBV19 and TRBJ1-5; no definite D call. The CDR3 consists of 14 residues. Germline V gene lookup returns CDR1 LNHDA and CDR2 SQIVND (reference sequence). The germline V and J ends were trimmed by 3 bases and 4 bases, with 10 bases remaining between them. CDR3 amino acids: CASSIMAGNQPQHF. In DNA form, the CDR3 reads TGTGCCAGTAGTATTATGGCGGGGAATCAGCCCCAGCATTTT.

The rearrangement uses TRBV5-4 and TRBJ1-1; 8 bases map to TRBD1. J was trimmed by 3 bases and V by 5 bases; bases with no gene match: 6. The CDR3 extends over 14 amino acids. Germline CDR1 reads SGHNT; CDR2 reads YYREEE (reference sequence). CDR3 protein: CASSHTGGDTEAFF. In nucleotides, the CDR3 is TGTGCCAGCAGTCACACAGGGGGGGACACTGAAGCTTTCTTT.

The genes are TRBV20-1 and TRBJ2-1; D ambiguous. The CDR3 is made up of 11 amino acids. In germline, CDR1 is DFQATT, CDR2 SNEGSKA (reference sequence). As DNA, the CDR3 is TGCAGCTCACACTCCTACAATGAGCAGTTCTTC. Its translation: CSSHSYNEQFF.

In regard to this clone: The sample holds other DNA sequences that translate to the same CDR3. CDR3 in DNA: TGTGCCTGGGGACAGGGAGATGGCTACACCTTC. Translated: CAWGQGDGYTF. The chain couples TRBV30 to TRBJ1-2, with 8 positions matching TRBD1. The V segment lost 5 bases and the J segment 6 bases; nucleotides outside the gene matches: 2. Per the germline V gene, CDR1 is GTSNPN and CDR2 is SVGIG (reference sequence). The CDR3 is 11 amino acids.

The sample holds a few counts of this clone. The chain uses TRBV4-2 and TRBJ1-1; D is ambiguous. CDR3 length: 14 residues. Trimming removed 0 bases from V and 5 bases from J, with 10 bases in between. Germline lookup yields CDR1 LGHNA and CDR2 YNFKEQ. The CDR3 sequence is CASSQDPGVTEAFF. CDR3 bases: TGTGCCAGCAGCCAAGATCCCGGGGTTACTGAAGCTTTCTTT.

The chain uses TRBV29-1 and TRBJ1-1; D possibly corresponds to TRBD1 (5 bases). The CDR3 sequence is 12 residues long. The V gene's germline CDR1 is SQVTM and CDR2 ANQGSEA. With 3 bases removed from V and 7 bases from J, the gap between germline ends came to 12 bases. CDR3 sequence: CSVDVRAIEAFF. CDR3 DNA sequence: TGCAGCGTTGACGTCAGGGCAATTGAAGCTTTCTTT.

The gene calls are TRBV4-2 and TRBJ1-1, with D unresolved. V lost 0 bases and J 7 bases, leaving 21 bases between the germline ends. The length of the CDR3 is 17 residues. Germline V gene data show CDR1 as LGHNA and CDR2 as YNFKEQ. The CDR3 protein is CASSQDLYGQAVGEAFF. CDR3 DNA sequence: TGTGCCAGCAGCCAAGATTTGTATGGGCAGGCAGTAGGTGAAGCTTTCTTT.

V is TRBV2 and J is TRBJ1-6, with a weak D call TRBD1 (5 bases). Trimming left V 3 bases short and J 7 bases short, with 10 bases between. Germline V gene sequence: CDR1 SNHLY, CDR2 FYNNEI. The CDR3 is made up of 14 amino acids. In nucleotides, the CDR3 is TGTGCCAGCAGTGATTTGGGGCCCAATTCACCCCTCCACTTT. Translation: CASSDLGPNSPLHF.

Written as DNA, the CDR3 is TGTGCCTGGAGTGCCGGGACAGGCGGACTATTTAACTATGGCTACACCTTC. Its translation is CAWSAGTGGLFNYGYTF. The chain is built from TRBV30 and TRBJ1-2; 8 bases are shared with TRBD1. Germline V gene lookup returns CDR1 GTSNPN and CDR2 SVGIG (reference sequence). Trimming at V came to 1 base and at J to 1 base, leaving 11 bases not matched to a gene. This CDR3 has 17 residues.

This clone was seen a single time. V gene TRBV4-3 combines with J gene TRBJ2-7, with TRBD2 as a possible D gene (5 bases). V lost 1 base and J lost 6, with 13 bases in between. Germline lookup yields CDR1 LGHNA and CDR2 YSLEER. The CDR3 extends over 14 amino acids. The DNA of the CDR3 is TGCGCCAGCAGCCAAGTTGGGAGTCCAGGCGAGCAGTACTTC. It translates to CASSQVGSPGEQYF.

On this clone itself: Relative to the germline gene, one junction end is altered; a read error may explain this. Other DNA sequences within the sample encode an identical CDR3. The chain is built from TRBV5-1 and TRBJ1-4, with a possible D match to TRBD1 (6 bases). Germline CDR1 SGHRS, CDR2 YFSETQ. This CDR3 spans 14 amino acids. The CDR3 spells CASSLSGGGEKLFF. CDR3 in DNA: TGCGCCAGCAGTCTCTCGGGAGGGGGTGAAAAGCTGTTTTTT.

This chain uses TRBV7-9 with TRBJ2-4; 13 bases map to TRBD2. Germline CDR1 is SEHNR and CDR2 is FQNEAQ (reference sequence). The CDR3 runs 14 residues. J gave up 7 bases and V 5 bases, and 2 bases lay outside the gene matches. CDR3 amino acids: CASSQLAGGNIQYF. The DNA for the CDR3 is TGTGCCAGCAGCCAACTAGCGGGAGGGAACATTCAGTACTTC. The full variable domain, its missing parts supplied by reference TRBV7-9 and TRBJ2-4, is DTGVSQNPRHKITKRGQNVTFRCDPISEHNRLYWYRQTLGQGPEFLTYFQNEAQLEKSRLLSDRFSAERPKGSFSTLEIQRTEQGDSAMYLCASSQLAGGNIQYFGAGTRLSVL.

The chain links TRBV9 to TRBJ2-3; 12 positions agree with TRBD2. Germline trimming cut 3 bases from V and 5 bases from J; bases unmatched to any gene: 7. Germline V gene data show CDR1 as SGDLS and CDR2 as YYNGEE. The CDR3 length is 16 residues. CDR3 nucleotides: TGTGCCAGCAGCGCCGATTCTAGCGGGAGGGGAGATACGCAGTATTTT. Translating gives CASSADSSGRGDTQYF.

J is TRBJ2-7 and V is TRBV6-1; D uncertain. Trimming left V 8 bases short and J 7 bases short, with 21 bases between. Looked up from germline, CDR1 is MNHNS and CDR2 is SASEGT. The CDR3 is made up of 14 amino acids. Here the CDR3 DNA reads TGTGCCAGCGTTTCCTTAGAGGCGGCGTGGGAGCAGTACTTC. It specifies CASVSLEAAWEQYF.

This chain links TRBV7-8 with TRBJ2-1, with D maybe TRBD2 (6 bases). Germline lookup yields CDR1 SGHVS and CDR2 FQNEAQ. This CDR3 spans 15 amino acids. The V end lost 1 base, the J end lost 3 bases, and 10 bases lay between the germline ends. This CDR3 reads CASSLGASDYNEQFF. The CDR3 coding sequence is TGTGCCAGCAGCTTAGGGGCTAGCGACTACAATGAGCAGTTCTTC.

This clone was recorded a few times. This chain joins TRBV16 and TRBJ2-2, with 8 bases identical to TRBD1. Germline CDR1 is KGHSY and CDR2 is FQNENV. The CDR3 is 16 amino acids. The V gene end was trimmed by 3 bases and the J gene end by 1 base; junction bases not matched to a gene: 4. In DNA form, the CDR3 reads TGTGCCAGCAGCCAGCGGGGACAGGAGAACACCGGGGAGCTGTTTTTT. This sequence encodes CASSQRGQENTGELFF.

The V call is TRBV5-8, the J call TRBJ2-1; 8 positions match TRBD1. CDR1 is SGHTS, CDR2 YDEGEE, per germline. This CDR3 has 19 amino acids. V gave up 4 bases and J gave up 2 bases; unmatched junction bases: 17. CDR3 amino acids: CASSRDDRGYSRTYNEQFF. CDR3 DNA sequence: TGTGCCAGCAGCCGCGATGACAGGGGCTACTCTAGAACCTACAATGAGCAGTTCTTC.